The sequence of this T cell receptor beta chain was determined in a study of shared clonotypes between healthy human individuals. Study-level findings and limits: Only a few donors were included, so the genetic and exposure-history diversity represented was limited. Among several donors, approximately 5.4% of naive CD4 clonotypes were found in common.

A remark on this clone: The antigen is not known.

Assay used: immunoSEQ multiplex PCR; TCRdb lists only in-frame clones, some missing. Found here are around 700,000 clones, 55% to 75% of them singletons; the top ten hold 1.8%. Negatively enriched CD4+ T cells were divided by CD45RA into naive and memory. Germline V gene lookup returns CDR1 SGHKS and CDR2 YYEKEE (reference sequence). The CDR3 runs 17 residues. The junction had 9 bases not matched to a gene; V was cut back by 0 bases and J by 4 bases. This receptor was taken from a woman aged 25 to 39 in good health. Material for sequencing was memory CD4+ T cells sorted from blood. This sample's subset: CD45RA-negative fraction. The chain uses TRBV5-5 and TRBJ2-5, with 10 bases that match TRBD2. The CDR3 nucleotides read TGTGCCAGCAGCTTGGGGCTAGCGGGAGAAGGAGGAGAGACCCAGTACTTC. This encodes CASSLGLAGEGGETQYF.